The T cell receptor (beta chain) under discussion was sequenced for a study of blood T cell repertoires in COVID-19. The wider study: Collection of acute and convalescent COVID-19 samples took place in the United States, Italy and Spain.

Sequencing was performed with immunoSEQ multiplex PCR; in TCRdb, only in-frame clones are kept and a portion is missing. The sample consists of approximately 44,000 clones, roughly 90% of them appearing once. Trimming left V 0 bases short and J 4 bases short, with 10 bases between. CDR1 is LNHNV, CDR2 YYDKDF, per germline (reference sequence). CDR3 length: 15 residues. The sequence was collected from a woman aged 80 or over with acute or convalescent COVID-19. Sequenced sample: peripheral blood. The genes are TRBV15 and TRBJ1-5; a weak D match, TRBD1 (5 bases). As DNA, the CDR3 is TGTGCCACCAGCAGAGACAGGGAAGGAAATCAGCCCCAGCATTTT. Its translation is CATSRDREGNQPQHF.